The 23 T cell receptor beta chains below all came from one sample that was sequenced in a study of OX40 agonist ivuxolimab in advanced cancers. The library relied on the immunoSEQ multiplex PCR assay. Here the immuneACCESS table is served through TCRdb, limited to in-frame sequences with V and J called. Missing clones are a known gap in these copies; in checked studies unresolved V genes cover under half, and the rest lacks a known reason. This sample comprises approximately 40,000 clones, more than 70% of them detected only once. The ten largest clones capture under 15% of the sample. The source material was CD4+ or CD8+ T cells sorted from blood, sampled in a trial of the OX40 agonist ivuxolimab. The receptors were gathered from an adult with an advanced solid tumor such as melanoma, head and neck, liver or kidney cancer.

This sequence joins TRBV11-2 and TRBJ2-1; a weak D match, TRBD2 (6 bases). Looked up from germline, CDR1 is SGHAT and CDR2 is FQNNGV. With 5 bases removed from V and 0 bases from J, the gap between germline ends came to 17 bases. The CDR3 contains 17 residues. The CDR3 loop reads CASSPDSSVSSYNEQFF. In nucleotides, the CDR3 is TGTGCCAGCAGCCCGGACTCTAGCGTTAGCTCCTACAATGAGCAGTTCTTC.

The rearrangement uses TRBV5-5 and TRBJ2-7, with 7 bases fitting TRBD1. The junction had 13 bases not matched to a gene; V was cut back by 4 bases and J by 0 bases. Per germline, CDR1 SGHKS and CDR2 YYEKEE (reference sequence). The CDR3 has 17 amino acids. Written as DNA, the CDR3 is TGTGCCAGCAGCGTATATGAGACAGGGTGGAGCTCCTACGAGCAGTACTTC. Translation gives CASSVYETGWSSYEQYF.

The J gene is TRBJ2-2, the V gene TRBV12-5, with D perhaps TRBD1 or TRBD2 (5 bases each). Germline lookup yields CDR1 LGHNT and CDR2 FRNRAP. This CDR3 is built from 18 residues. Trimming shortened V by 0 bases and J by 0 bases, and 14 bases separated the two germline ends. CDR3 DNA sequence: TGTGCTAGTGGTTTGGTCAAAACCGGGACGGCGAACACCGGGGAGCTGTTTTTT. Residues: CASGLVKTGTANTGELFF. The entire variable domain, with the rest obtained from reference TRBV12-5 and TRBJ2-2, is as follows: DARVTQTPRHKVTEMGQEVTMRCQPILGHNTVFWYRQTMMQGLELLAYFRNRAPLDDSGMPKDRFSAEMPDATLATLKIQPSEPRDSAVYFCASGLVKTGTANTGELFFGEGSRLTVL.

V and J are TRBV12-5 and TRBJ2-1, with 10 bases identical to TRBD2. The CDR3 totals 14 residues. V gave up 4 bases and J gave up 5 bases; unmatched junction bases: 2. Germline V lookup: CDR1 LGHNT, CDR2 FRNRAP. CDR3 region: CASGSLAGDNEQFF. CDR3 in DNA: TGTGCTAGTGGTTCGCTAGCGGGGGACAATGAGCAGTTCTTC.

This clone has a handful of counts. V is TRBV11-2 and J is TRBJ2-7; 12 bases are shared with TRBD1. The J segment lost 5 bases and the V segment lost 5 bases, leaving 4 bases of the junction unmatched. The CDR3 consists of 14 residues. Per germline, CDR1 SGHAT and CDR2 FQNNGV. Written as DNA, the CDR3 is TGTGCCAGCAGCCAGGGACAGGGGGCGGACGAGCAGTACTTC. It codes for CASSQGQGADEQYF.

This rearrangement joins TRBV27 to TRBJ1-1; D possibly corresponds to TRBD1 (5 bases). V was cut by 5 bases and J by 1 base, with 17 bases left in between. The CDR3 is 16 amino acids. CDR1 and CDR2 (germline): MNHEY, SMNVEV (reference sequence). The CDR3 DNA follows: TGTGCCAGCAGTCCTGCAGGGCAGGGAGCGAACACTGAAGCTTTCTTT. It translates to CASSPAGQGANTEAFF.

The CDR3 loop is CAWSVGRGDSYEQYF. The CDR3 nucleotides are TGTGCCTGGAGTGTGGGGCGGGGGGACTCCTACGAGCAGTACTTC. V is TRBV30 and J is TRBJ2-7; 8 bases align to TRBD2. This CDR3 has 15 residues. Germline V gene lookup returns CDR1 GTSNPN and CDR2 SVGIG (reference sequence). Germline trimming cut 0 bases from V and 0 bases from J; bases unmatched to any gene: 4.

The CDR3 region has the DNA TGTGCCAGCTCACCGGAGGGGGCCCCAGATACGCAGTATTTT. This sequence encodes CASSPEGAPDTQYF. The J gene is TRBJ2-3, the V gene TRBV18; D possibly corresponds to TRBD1 (7 bases). V lost 3 bases, J lost 4 bases, and 11 bases lay in between. Looked up from germline, CDR1 is KGHSH and CDR2 is LQKENI. CDR3 length equals 14 residues.

The chain couples TRBV27 to TRBJ2-7; perhaps TRBD2 as D (5 bases). The CDR3 length is 14 residues. V lost 6 bases and J 4 bases, leaving 16 bases between the germline ends. Germline assignment: CDR1 MNHEY and CDR2 SMNVEV (reference sequence). In DNA, the CDR3 is TGTGCCAGCAGCTCTCGGCCGGGGTATTACGAGCAGTACTTC. Its protein product is CASSSRPGYYEQYF.

This rearrangement joins TRBV19 to TRBJ1-1; no reliable D call. Germline V gene data show CDR1 as LNHDA and CDR2 as SQIVND (reference sequence). V lost 4 bases and J lost 0, with 6 bases in between. The CDR3 contains 13 residues. The CDR3 spells CASSKAMNTEAFF. Here the CDR3 DNA reads TGTGCCAGTAGTAAAGCGATGAACACTGAAGCTTTCTTT.

The chain has TRBV19 and TRBJ1-2; D not certain. This CDR3 comprises 13 residues. The germline V and J ends were trimmed by 0 bases and 8 bases, with 10 bases remaining between them. Germline CDR1 and CDR2: LNHDA and SQIVND (reference sequence). The CDR3 DNA sequence: TGTGCCAGTAGTATAGATCAGGTCCGGGGCTACACCTTC. This gives the protein CASSIDQVRGYTF.

This rearrangement joins TRBV6-6 to TRBJ2-3; D ambiguous. Germline values: CDR1 MNHNY, CDR2 SVGAGI (reference sequence). This CDR3 comprises 14 residues. V was shortened by 2 bases and J by 2 bases, with 8 bases between the two germline ends. For the CDR3, the DNA is TGTGCCAGCAGTTACCGGAGTGACACAGATACGCAGTATTTT. Its protein product is CASSYRSDTDTQYF.

The CDR3 DNA follows: TGTGCCAGCAGCCGAGTGGGGTCCCACGAGCAGTACTTC. The encoded protein is CASSRVGSHEQYF. This chain links TRBV6-5 with TRBJ2-7; D ambiguous. The V end lost 6 bases, the J end lost 5 bases, and 14 bases lay between the germline ends. The CDR3 totals 13 residues. Germline V gene sequence: CDR1 MNHEY, CDR2 SVGAGI.

This chain connects TRBV30 to TRBJ2-7; D might be TRBD1 (5 bases). Germline lookup yields CDR1 GTSNPN and CDR2 SVGIG (reference sequence). The CDR3 totals 11 residues. V gave up 2 bases and J gave up 6 bases, with 8 bases separating them. CDR3 in amino acids: CAWSQGLEQYF. The CDR3 DNA is TGTGCCTGGAGTCAGGGCCTCGAGCAGTACTTC.

The rearrangement uses TRBV7-9 and TRBJ2-7; TRBD2 matches 8 bases. Germline CDR1 and CDR2: SEHNR and FQNEAQ (reference sequence). The length of the CDR3 is 15 residues. The V and J ends lost 4 bases and 3 bases, in that order; junction bases with no gene match: 8. CDR3: CASSSMGLGGYEQYF. The CDR3 bases are TGTGCCAGCAGCTCCATGGGACTAGGGGGCTACGAGCAGTACTTC. Full variable domain (outside the CDR3, taken from reference TRBV7-9 and TRBJ2-7): DTGVSQNPRHKITKRGQNVTFRCDPISEHNRLYWYRQTLGQGPEFLTYFQNEAQLEKSRLLSDRFSAERPKGSFSTLEIQRTEQGDSAMYLCASSSMGLGGYEQYFGPGTRLTVT.

V and J are TRBV10-3 and TRBJ2-1; a possible D gene is TRBD2 (6 bases). This CDR3 is built from 15 residues. V was cut by 3 bases and J by 4 bases, with 13 bases left in between. Germline assignment: CDR1 ENHRY and CDR2 SYGVKD. In DNA form, the CDR3 reads TGTGCCATCAGTGAAATTTTAAGCGGGTACAATGAGCAGTTCTTC. It encodes CAISEILSGYNEQFF.

The CDR3 DNA reads as TGTGCCAGTAGTATATTGGGGGCTCGAGAGGGCGAGCAGTACTTC. Protein product: CASSILGAREGEQYF. V is TRBV19 and J is TRBJ2-7; D is perhaps TRBD1 (6 bases). This CDR3 is 15 amino acids long. V gave up 2 bases and J gave up 6 bases, with 17 bases separating them. CDR1 LNHDA and CDR2 SQIVND come from the germline V gene (reference sequence).

V gene TRBV14 combines with J gene TRBJ1-2; D is unclear. The CDR3 is 13 residues long. CDR1 is SGHDN, CDR2 FVKESK, per germline. V was pared by 3 bases and J by 7 bases, with 12 bases between. The CDR3 region is CASSHGVVGGYTF. The CDR3 DNA reads TGTGCCAGCAGCCACGGGGTTGTTGGTGGCTACACCTTC.

The rearrangement links TRBV4-1 to TRBJ1-2, with TRBD1 as a possible D gene (5 bases). CDR1 and CDR2 (germline): MGHRA, YSYEKL. The V end was cut by 5 bases, the J end by 7 bases, with 14 bases between. CDR3 length equals 13 residues. CDR3 bases: TGCGCCAGCAGCTCCATCCAGGGCGCTGGCTACACCTTC. As protein: CASSSIQGAGYTF.

V and J are TRBV28 and TRBJ2-1; the match to TRBD2 covers 12 bases. The V gene end was trimmed by 6 bases and the J gene end by 9 bases; junction bases not matched to a gene: 12. The length of the CDR3 is 16 residues. The V gene's germline CDR1 is MDHEN and CDR2 SYDVKM. CDR3 coding DNA: TGTGCCAGCAGCCTAACCTCTAGCGGGAGGGCTAGTGAGCAGTTCTTC. As protein: CASSLTSSGRASEQFF.

The chain carries TRBV19 and TRBJ2-1, with TRBD2 matching over 7 bases. V was pared by 6 bases and J by 0 bases, with 5 bases of the junction left unmatched. The CDR3 is made up of 15 amino acids. From germline, CDR1 is LNHDA and CDR2 SQIVND (reference sequence). DNA of the CDR3: TGTGCCAGTAGCCAACTAGCGTTCTCCTACAATGAGCAGTTCTTC. Translation: CASSQLAFSYNEQFF.

The V and J genes are TRBV11-2 and TRBJ1-1; 7 positions match TRBD1. Germline assignment: CDR1 SGHAT and CDR2 FQNNGV. CDR3 length: 14 amino acids. Trimming removed 4 bases from V and 1 base from J; junction bases left unmatched: 3. The CDR3 loop is CASSSGQANTEAFF. The CDR3 DNA is TGTGCCAGCAGCTCCGGACAGGCGAACACTGAAGCTTTCTTT.

J is TRBJ1-1 and V is TRBV2; D might be TRBD1 (6 bases). The germline CDR1 and CDR2 sequences are SNHLY and FYNNEI. The CDR3 is 14 amino acids. With 7 bases removed from V and 0 bases from J, the gap between germline ends came to 12 bases. Here the CDR3 DNA reads TGTGCCAGCAAGGGGGAGGGTCTGAACACTGAAGCTTTCTTT. Its protein is CASKGEGLNTEAFF.